This T cell receptor beta chain derives from a study of graft-versus-host responses after intestinal transplantation (dated by TCRdb to the early 2020s). For the wider study: The transplants that recipients got were multivisceral, liver-intestinal, or isolated intestinal. Alloreactive clones were identified by sequencing pre-transplant mixed lymphocyte reaction products and comparing these products with unstimulated pre-transplant donor and recipient T cells. Donor T cell macrochimerism was defined as a peak of at least 4% donor T cells among recipient peripheral blood mononuclear cells. After intestinal transplantation, graft-versus-host and host-versus-graft alloreactive T cell clones in the graft, circulation and bone marrow were tracked using bulk TCR-beta CDR3 sequencing. Of the 20 to 30 intestinal transplant recipients enrolled in the cohort, one of whom was a retransplant, 3 patients without pretransplant specimens were excluded. Anti-thymocyte globulin induction was given to all recipients, followed by maintenance tacrolimus and steroids for two to four years. Rather than going through the commercial service, samples from a few later patients were sequenced in-house on an Illumina MiSeq and processed with MiXCR. On the study overall, not on this receptor specifically: GvH clones turned up in recipient bone marrow, with some appearing earlier in ileal mucosa or blood, a pattern consistent with an intestinal mucosal origin. Early after transplant, peak levels of circulating GvH clones were found to be associated with declines in HvG clones. High GvH to HvG T cell clonal ratios were observed in the allografts of patients with donor T cell macrochimerism. Conclusions were limited by the relatively low number and heterogeneity of intestinal transplant patients.

From a lookup of the germline V gene (reference sequence), CDR1 and CDR2 are LNHDA and SQIVND. The CDR3 spans 13 residues, from the cysteine through the phenylalanine. CDR3 DNA only is kept here, 39 bases in frame from base 1. The junction shows trimming of 5 bases on V and 1 base on J, and the gene matches do not reach 2 bases of it. The time point label, as the study defines it: cells obtained before transplantation from donor or recipient. In the mixed lymphocyte reactions, some 200,000 CFSE-labeled pre-transplant responders were plated with some 200,000 irradiated violet-dye-labeled stimulators and cultured for more than five days. Proliferating CD3+CD4+CFSE-low and CD3+CD8+CFSE-low responder cells were FACS-sorted on a BD Influx sorter after the mixed lymphocyte reaction. This clone was counted between two and nine times. No base-level quality is on record; no much larger clone is a single base apart.

Receptor amplification or capture employed the immunoSEQ multiplex PCR assay. For most patients, genomic DNA was isolated with the Qiagen DNeasy Blood and Tissue Kit and sent frozen to Adaptive Biotechnologies for TCR sequencing. For most patients, genomic DNA was subjected to high-throughput TCR-beta CDR3 sequencing by Adaptive Biotechnologies. In the paper's pipeline: Adaptive's ImmunoSEQ software was the source of the TCR sequencing data for around 20 patients, while a few other patients were processed with MiXCR and VDJtools. To correct CD4 versus CD8 sorting errors, sequences present in both subsets at a frequency ratio below 5:1 were removed. Because the origin of CDR3 nucleotide sequences shared between donor and recipient could not be assigned, those sequences were removed. To be classed as alloreactive, a clone needed at least 2-fold expansion over unstimulated cells and a minimum CFSE-low frequency of 0.002% (template counts) or 0.001% (read counts). Mappable clones were those detected in sequenced pre-transplant spleen, lymph node, or MLR CFSE-low populations of the donor or recipient. Cumulative frequency of alloreactive clones was calculated as a percentage of all sequences weighted by copy number. TCRdb limited this immuneACCESS table to in-frame rearrangements with V and J called. A share of clones is missing; checked studies link under half to unresolved V genes, and the rest is unexplained. That table supplies the V and J calls and clone size; D and trimming were determined from the DNA. The sample table records about 23,000 clones; 44% of these occur just once. Of the sample, 1.3% to 1.5% falls within the top ten clones.

The chain employs TRBV19 and TRBJ2-7, with 7 middle bases fitting TRBD1. This material consisted of alloreactive CD8+ T cells from a mixed lymphocyte reaction culture, taken before transplantation. Per the publication, the cell subset or site label means: CFSE-low proliferating T cells sorted from roughly six-day pre-transplant mixed lymphocyte reaction (GvH or HvG direction). The clonotype was recovered from a human patient who was an organ donor for intestinal transplantation. This receptor has the CDR3 CASSWGQSYEQYF. The nucleotides are TGTGCCAGTAGTTGGGGACAGTCCTACGAGCAGTACTTC.